This T cell receptor beta chain was recorded in a study of post-analysis software for immune sequencing data. Study details: Relapsing-remitting, secondary progressive and progressive-relapsing forms made up the multiple sclerosis disease courses. Study-wide results and caveats: Significantly lower normalized Chao1 diversity was found in patients with multiple sclerosis relative to controls. Under F measure analysis, samples from one preparation batch co-clustered strongly. Four or five TRBV segments, TRBV5-6, TRBV5-1 and TRBV20-1 among them, were found more frequent in patients than controls.

Unique molecular identifiers featured in each of the TCR beta cDNA libraries. TCRdb processed the PCR reads anew with MiXCR; each CDR3 protein has one entry. This sample has hundreds of thousands of distinct CDR3 sequences; approximately 46% occur once, and the top ten carry 9.5% to 13%. This clonotype was seen only a few times. As yet, its antigen is unknown. The germline V and J ends were trimmed by 4 bases and 0 bases, with 12 bases remaining between them. Germline V gives CDR1 SGHTA, CDR2 FQGNSA. This CDR3 is built from 15 residues. This sequence joins TRBV7-2 and TRBJ1-2; tentative D call: TRBD1 (5 bases). The sequence derives from a girl between 5 and 17 years old with multiple sclerosis. Sequenced material: blood. CDR3 sequence: CASSSIRAANYGYTF. The CDR3 nucleotides are TGTGCCAGCAGCTCGATCAGGGCAGCTAACTATGGCTACACCTTC.